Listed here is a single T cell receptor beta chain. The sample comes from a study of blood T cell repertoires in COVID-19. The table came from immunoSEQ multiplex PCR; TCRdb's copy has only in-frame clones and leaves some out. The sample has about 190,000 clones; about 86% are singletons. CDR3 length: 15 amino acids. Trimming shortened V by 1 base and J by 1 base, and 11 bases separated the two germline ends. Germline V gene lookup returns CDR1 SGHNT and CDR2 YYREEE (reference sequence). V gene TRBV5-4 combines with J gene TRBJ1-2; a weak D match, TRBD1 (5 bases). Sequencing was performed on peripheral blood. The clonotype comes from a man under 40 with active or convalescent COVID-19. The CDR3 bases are TGTGCCAGCAGCTTGAGCTCAGGGCTTAACTATGGCTACACCTTC. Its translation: CASSLSSGLNYGYTF.